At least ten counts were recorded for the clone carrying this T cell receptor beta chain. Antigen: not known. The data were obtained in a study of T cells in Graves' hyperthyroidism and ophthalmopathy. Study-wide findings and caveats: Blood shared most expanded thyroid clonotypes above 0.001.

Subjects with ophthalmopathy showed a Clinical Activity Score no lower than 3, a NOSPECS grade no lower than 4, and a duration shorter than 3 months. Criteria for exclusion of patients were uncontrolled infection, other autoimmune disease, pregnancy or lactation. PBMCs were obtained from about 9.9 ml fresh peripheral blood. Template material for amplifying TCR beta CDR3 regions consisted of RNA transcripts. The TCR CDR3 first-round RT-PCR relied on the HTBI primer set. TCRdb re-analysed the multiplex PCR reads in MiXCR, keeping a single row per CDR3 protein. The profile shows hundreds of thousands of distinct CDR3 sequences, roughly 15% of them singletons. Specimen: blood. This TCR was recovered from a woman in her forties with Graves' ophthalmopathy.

The CDR3 is CASSLLLAGTSYEQYF. The CDR3, as DNA: TGTGCCAGCAGTTTATTACTCGCGGGCACTTCCTACGAGCAGTACTTC. The chain employs TRBV28 and TRBJ2-7; possible D gene TRBD2, 5 bases. This CDR3 has 16 residues. The V and J ends lost 1 base and 1 base respectively, with 14 bases between them. Germline-derived CDR1 and CDR2 are MDHEN and SYDVKM.